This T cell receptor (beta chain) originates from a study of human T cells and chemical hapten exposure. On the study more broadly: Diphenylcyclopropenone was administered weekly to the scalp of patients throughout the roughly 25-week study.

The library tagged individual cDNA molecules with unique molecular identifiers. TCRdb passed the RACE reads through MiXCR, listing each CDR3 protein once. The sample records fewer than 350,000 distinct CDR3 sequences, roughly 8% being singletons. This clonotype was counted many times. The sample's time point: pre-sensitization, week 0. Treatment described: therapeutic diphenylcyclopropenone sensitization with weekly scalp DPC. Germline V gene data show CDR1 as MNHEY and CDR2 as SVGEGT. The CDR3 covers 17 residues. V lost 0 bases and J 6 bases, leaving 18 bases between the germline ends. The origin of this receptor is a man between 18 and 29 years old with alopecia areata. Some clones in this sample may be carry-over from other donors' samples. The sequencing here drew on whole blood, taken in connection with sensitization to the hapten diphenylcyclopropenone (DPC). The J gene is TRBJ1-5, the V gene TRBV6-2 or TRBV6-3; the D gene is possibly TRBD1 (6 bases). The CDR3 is CASSYSGRLGAVQPQHF. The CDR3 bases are TGTGCCAGCAGTTACTCAGGTCGCCTGGGGGCGGTTCAGCCCCAGCATTTT.